A single sample is the source of the 3 T cell receptor beta chains below, sequenced in a study of spatial heterogeneity in lung cancer. Time point denoted: sample taken at primary tumor resection. The authors sequenced whole RNA from tumor, nontumor lung or frozen PBMC without sorting. Via MiXCR, TCRdb re-called the 5' RACE reads, giving one row per CDR3 protein. This sample has roughly 70,000 distinct CDR3 sequences, with roughly 13% found just once. The material sequenced was PBMCs, taken at surgery. Every receptor here comes from a male donor with early-stage non-small cell lung cancer.

The rearrangement joins TRBV9 to TRBJ1-1; D call uncertain. Trimming removed 1 base at V and 5 bases at J, with 9 bases between. The CDR3 runs 13 residues. Germline CDR1 SGDLS, CDR2 YYNGEE. The CDR3 protein is CASSVSSWTEAFF. CDR3 DNA sequence: TGTGCCAGCAGCGTATCAAGTTGGACTGAAGCTTTCTTT.

The chain is built from TRBV7-2 and TRBJ2-1; D remains unclear. The germline V and J ends were trimmed by 2 bases and 13 bases, with 12 bases remaining between them. CDR3 size: 12 residues. CDR1 and CDR2 from the germline V gene are SGHTA and FQGNSA. The CDR3 region is CASSLNLATQFF. The CDR3 region has the DNA TGTGCCAGCAGCTTAAATCTGGCCACCCAGTTCTTC.

The sample holds many counts of this clonotype. V is TRBV11-2 and J is TRBJ2-5; TRBD2 matches 13 bases. The CDR3 is 17 residues long. V was pared by 4 bases and J by 5 bases, with 10 bases of the junction left unmatched. The germline V gene has CDR1 SGHAT and CDR2 FQNNGV. The CDR3 spells CASSSLTSGRAGETQYF. CDR3 bases: TGTGCCAGCAGCTCGCTCACTAGCGGGAGGGCCGGTGAGACCCAGTACTTC.